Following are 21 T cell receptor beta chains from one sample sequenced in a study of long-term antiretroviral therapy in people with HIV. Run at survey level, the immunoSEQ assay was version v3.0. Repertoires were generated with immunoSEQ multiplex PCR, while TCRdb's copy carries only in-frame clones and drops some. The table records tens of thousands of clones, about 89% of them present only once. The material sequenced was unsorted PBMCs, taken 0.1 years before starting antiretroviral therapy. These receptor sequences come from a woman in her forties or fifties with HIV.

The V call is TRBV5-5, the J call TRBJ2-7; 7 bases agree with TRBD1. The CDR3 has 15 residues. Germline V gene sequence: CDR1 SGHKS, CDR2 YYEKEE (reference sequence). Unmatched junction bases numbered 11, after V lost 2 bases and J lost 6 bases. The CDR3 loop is CASSLPIGQASEQYF. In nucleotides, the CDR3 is TGTGCCAGCAGCTTACCTATTGGACAGGCTTCCGAGCAGTACTTC.

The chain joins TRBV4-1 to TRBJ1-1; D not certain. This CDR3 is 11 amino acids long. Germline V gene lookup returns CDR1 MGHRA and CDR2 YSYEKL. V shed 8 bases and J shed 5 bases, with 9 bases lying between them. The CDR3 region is CASRGVTEAFF. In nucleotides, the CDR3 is TGCGCCAGCCGCGGGGTTACTGAAGCTTTCTTT.

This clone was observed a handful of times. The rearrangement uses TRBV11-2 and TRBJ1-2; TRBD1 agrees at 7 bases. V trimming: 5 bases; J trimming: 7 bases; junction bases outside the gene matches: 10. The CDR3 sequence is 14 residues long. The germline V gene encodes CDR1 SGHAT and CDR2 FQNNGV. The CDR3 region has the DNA TGTGCCAGCAGCCCTACACAGGGGTCGGCTGGCTACACCTTC. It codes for CASSPTQGSAGYTF.

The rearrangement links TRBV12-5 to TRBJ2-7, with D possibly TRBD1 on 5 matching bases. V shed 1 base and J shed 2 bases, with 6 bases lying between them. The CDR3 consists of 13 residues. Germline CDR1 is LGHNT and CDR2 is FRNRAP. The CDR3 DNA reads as TGTGCTAGTGGTTTGGGGGGCGCCTACGAGCAGTACTTC. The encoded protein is CASGLGGAYEQYF.

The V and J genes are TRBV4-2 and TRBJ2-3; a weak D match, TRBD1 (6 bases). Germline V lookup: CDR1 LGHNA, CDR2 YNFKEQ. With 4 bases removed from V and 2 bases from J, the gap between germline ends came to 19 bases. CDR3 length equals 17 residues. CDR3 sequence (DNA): TGTGCCAGCAGCCCCTCCCACAGGGATAAATTCACAGATACGCAGTATTTT. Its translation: CASSPSHRDKFTDTQYF.

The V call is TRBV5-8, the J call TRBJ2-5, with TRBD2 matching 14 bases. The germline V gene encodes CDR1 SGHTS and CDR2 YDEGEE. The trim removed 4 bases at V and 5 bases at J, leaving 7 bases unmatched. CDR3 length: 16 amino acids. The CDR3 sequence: CASSPGLAGGGETQYF. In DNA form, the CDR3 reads TGTGCCAGCAGCCCTGGACTAGCGGGGGGCGGGGAGACCCAGTACTTC. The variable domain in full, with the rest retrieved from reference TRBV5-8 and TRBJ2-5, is EAGVTQSPTHLIKTRGQQATLRCSPISGHTSVYWYQQALGLGLQFLLWYDEGEERNRGNFPPRFSGRQFPNYSSELNVNALELEDSALYLCASSPGLAGGGETQYFGPGTRLLVL.

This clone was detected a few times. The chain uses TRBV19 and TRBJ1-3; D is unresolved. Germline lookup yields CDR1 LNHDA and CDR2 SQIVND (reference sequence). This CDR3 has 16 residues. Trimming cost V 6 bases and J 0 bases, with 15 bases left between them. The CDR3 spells CASRLTAYGSGNTIYF. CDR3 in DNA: TGTGCCAGTAGGCTGACGGCGTACGGCTCTGGAAACACCATATATTTT.

The CDR3 DNA follows: TGTGCCAGCAGCTTGGGACAGGAAACAGATACGCAGTATTTT. Residues: CASSLGQETDTQYF. V gene TRBV5-8 combines with J gene TRBJ2-3; a weak D match, TRBD1 (6 bases). Per germline, CDR1 SGHTS and CDR2 YDEGEE. This CDR3 contains 14 residues. V lost 0 bases, J lost 3 bases, and 8 bases lay in between.

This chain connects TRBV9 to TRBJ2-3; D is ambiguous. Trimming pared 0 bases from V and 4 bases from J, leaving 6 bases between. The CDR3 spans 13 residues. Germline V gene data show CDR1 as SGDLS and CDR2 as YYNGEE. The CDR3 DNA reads TGTGCCAGCAGCGTAGGAGTTCCAGATACGCAGTATTTT. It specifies CASSVGVPDTQYF.

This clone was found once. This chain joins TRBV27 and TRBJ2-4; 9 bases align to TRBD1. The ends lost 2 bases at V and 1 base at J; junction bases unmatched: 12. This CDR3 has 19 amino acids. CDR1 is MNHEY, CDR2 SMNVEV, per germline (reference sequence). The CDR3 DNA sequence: TGTGCCAGCAGTTTAGGGGACAGGGAGGCCGGTTGGGCCAAAAACATTCAGTACTTC. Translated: CASSLGDREAGWAKNIQYF.

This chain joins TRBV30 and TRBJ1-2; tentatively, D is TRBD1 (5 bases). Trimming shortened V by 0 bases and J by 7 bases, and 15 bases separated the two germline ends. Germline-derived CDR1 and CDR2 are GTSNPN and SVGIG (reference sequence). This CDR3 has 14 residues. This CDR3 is CAWSVTAGFSGYTF. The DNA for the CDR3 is TGTGCCTGGAGTGTCACAGCAGGGTTCAGTGGCTACACCTTC. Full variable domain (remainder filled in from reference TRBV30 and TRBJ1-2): SQTIHQWPATLVQPVGSPLSLECTVEGTSNPNLYWYRQAAGRGLQLLFYSVGIGQISSEVPQNLSASRPQDRQFILSSKKLLLSDSGFYLCAWSVTAGFSGYTFGSGTRLTVV.

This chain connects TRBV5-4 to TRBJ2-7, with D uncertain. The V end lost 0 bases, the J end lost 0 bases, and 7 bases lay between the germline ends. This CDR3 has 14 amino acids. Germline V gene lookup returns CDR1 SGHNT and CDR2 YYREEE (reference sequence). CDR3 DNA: TGTGCCAGCAGCTTGGACTCCAGCTCCTACGAGCAGTACTTC. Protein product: CASSLDSSSYEQYF.

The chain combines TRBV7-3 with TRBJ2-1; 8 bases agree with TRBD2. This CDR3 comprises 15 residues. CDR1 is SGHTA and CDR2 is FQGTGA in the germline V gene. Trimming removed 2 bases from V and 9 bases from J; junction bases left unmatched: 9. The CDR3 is CASSLQRGSISEQFF. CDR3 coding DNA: TGTGCCAGCAGCTTACAGCGGGGGTCCATTTCTGAGCAGTTCTTC.

In nucleotides, the CDR3 is TGTGCCGCCCGAGGGGGCACAAGCTACACCTTC. It codes for CAARGGTSYTF. The V gene is TRBV10-3, the J gene TRBJ1-2, with 7 bases identical to TRBD1. Germline-derived CDR1 and CDR2 are ENHRY and SYGVKD. With 11 bases clipped from V and 9 bases from J, the junction kept 9 bases outside the gene matches. This CDR3 comprises 11 residues.

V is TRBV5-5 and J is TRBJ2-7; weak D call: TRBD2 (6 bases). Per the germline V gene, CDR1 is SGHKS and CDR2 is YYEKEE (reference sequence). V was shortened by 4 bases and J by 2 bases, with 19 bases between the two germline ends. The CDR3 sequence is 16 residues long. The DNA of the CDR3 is TGTGCCAGCAGCCTAAAGGGACTCTCTGTTGCCTACGAGCAGTACTTC. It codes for CASSLKGLSVAYEQYF.

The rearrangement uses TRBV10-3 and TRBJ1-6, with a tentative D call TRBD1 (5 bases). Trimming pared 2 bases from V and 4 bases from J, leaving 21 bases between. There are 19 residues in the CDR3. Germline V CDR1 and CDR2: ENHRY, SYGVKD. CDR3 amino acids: CAISESGGGTASYNSPLHF. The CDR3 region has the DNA TGTGCCATCAGTGAGAGTGGCGGTGGGACGGCCAGTTATAATTCACCCCTCCACTTT.

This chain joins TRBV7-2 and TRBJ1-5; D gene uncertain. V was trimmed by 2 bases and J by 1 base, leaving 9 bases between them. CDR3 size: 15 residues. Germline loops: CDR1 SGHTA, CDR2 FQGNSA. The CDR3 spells CASSLQVASNQPQHF. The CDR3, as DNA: TGTGCCAGCAGCTTACAGGTGGCGAGCAATCAGCCCCAGCATTTT.

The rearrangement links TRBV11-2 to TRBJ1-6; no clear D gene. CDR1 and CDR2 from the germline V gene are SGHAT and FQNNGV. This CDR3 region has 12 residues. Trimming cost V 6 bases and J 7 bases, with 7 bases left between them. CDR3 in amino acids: CASRERNSPLHF. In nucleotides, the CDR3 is TGTGCCAGCAGGGAAAGAAATTCACCCCTCCACTTT.

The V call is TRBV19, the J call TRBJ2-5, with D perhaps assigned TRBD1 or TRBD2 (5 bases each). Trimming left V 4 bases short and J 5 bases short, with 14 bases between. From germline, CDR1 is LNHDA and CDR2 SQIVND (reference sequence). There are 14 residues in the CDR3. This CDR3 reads CASSTLGVSETQYF. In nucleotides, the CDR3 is TGTGCCAGTAGTACCCTGGGGGTCTCTGAGACCCAGTACTTC.

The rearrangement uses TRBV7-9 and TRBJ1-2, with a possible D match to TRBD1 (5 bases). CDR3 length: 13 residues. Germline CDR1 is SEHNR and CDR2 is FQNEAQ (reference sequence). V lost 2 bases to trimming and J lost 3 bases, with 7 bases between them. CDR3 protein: CASSLLQDYGYTF. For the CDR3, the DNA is TGTGCCAGCAGCTTATTACAGGACTATGGCTACACCTTC.

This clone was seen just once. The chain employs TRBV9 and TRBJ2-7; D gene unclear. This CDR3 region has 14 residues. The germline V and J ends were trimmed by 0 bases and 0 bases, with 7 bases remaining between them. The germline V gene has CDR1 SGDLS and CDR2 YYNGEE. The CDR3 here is CASSVGADSYEQYF. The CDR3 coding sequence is TGTGCCAGCAGCGTAGGGGCGGACTCCTACGAGCAGTACTTC.